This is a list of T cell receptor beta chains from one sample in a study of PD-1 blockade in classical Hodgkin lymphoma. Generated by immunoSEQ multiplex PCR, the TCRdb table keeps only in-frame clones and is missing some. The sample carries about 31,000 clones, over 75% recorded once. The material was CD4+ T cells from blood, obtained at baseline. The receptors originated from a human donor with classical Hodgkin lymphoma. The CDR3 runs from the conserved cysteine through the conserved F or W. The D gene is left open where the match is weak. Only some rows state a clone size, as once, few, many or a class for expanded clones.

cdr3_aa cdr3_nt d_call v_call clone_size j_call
CAWDSGTRNQPQHF TGTGCCTGGGATTCCGGGACCAGAAATCAGCCCCAGCATTTT NA TRBV30 NA TRBJ1-5
CASSPRTSGGTDTQYF TGCGCCAGCAGCCCCCGGACTAGCGGAGGCACAGATACGCAGTATTTT TRBD2 TRBV5-1 NA TRBJ2-3
CASSERVEQFF TGCGCCAGCAGTGAGAGGGTAGAGCAGTTCTTC NA TRBV10-2 NA TRBJ2-1
CASSSQGQNTEAFF TGTGCCAGCAGCTCCCAGGGCCAGAACACTGAAGCTTTCTTT NA TRBV7-2 NA TRBJ1-1
CASSSGQGAGVSYNEQFF TGTGCCAGCAGCTCGGGACAGGGGGCCGGAGTGTCCTACAATGAGCAGTTCTTC TRBD1 TRBV7-9 NA TRBJ2-1
CAISEQAGPTYEQYF TGTGCCATCAGTGAGCAAGCGGGTCCCACCTACGAGCAGTACTTC NA TRBV10-3 NA TRBJ2-7
CAWSQDPLDIQYF TGTGCCTGGTCGCAAGACCCTCTTGACATTCAGTACTTC NA TRBV30 NA TRBJ2-4
CASSYSTGAISGYTF TGTGCCAGCAGTTACTCGACGGGGGCGATCAGTGGCTACACCTTC NA TRBV6-5 few TRBJ1-2
CASSLVGSDGYTF TGTGCCAGCAGCTTAGTGGGATCCGATGGCTACACCTTC NA TRBV7-9 NA TRBJ1-2
CASSFGGSSGANVLTF TGTGCCAGCAGCTTTGGCGGCAGCTCTGGGGCCAACGTCCTGACTTTC NA TRBV7-2 NA TRBJ2-6
CASSLNTGGNQPQHF TGTGCCAGCAGCTTAAACACAGGGGGAAATCAGCCCCAGCATTTT TRBD1 TRBV7-9 NA TRBJ1-5
CASSGYNEQFF TGCGCCAGCAGTGGGTACAATGAGCAGTTCTTC NA TRBV10-1 few TRBJ2-1
CASSLGGDRYEQYF TGCGCCAGCAGCTTGGGAGGAGACCGTTACGAGCAGTACTTC NA TRBV5-1 NA TRBJ2-7
CARYETGRDYGYTF TGTGCCAGATATGAGACAGGAAGGGACTATGGCTACACCTTC NA TRBV11-2 NA TRBJ1-2
CASSQTTQDTQYF TGTGCCAGTAGTCAAACCACCCAAGATACGCAGTATTTT NA TRBV19 NA TRBJ2-3
CASSPGGGGNNQPQHF TGTGCCAGCAGCCCCGGCGGCGGGGGGAACAATCAGCCCCAGCATTTT NA TRBV5-5 NA TRBJ1-5
CASSEAIGTGVYEQYF TGTGCCAGCAGTGAAGCTATTGGGACAGGGGTCTACGAGCAGTACTTC TRBD1 TRBV6-1 NA TRBJ2-7
CASIDRASNTEAFF TGTGCCAGCATAGACAGGGCTTCCAACACTGAAGCTTTCTTT TRBD1 TRBV6-5 NA TRBJ1-1
CASLRGFNTEAFF TGTGCCAGCCTCAGGGGGTTCAACACTGAAGCTTTCTTT TRBD1 TRBV2 NA TRBJ1-1